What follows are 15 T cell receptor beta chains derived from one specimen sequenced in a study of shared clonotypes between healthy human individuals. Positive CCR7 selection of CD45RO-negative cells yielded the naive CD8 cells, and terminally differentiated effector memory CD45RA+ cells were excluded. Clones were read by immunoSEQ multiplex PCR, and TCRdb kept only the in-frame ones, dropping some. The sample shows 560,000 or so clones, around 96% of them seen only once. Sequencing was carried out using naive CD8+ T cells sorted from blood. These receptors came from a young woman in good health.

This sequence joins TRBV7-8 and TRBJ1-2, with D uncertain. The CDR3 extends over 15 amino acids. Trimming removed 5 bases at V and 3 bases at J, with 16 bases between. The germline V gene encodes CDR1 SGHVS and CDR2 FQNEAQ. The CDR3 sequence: CASSLQSSEDYGYTF. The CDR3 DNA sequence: TGTGCCAGCAGCCTACAATCCTCCGAAGACTATGGCTACACCTTC. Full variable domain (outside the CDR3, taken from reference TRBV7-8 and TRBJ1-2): GAGVSQSPRYKVAKRGQDVALRCDPISGHVSLFWYQQALGQGPEFLTYFQNEAQLDKSGLPSDRFFAERPEGSVSTLKIQRTQQEDSAVYLCASSLQSSEDYGYTFGSGTRLTVV.

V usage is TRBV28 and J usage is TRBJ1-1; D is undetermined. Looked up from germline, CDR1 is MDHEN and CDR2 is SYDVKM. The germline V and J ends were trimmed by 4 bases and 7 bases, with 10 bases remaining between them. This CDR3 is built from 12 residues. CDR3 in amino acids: CASSSRKIEAFF. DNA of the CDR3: TGTGCCAGCAGTTCTAGAAAAATTGAAGCTTTCTTT.

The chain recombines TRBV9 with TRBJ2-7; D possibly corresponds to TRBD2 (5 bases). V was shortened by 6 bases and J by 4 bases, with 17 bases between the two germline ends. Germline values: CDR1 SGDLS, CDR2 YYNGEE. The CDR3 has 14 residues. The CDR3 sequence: CASNSGIAAYEQYF. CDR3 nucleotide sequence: TGTGCCAGCAACTCGGGGATTGCCGCGTACGAGCAGTACTTC.

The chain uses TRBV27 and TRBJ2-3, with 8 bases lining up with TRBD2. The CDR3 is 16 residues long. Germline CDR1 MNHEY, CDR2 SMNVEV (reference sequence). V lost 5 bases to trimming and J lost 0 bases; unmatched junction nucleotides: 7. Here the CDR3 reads CASSHQREWSTDTQYF. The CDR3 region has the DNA TGTGCCAGCAGTCACCAGCGGGAGTGGAGCACAGATACGCAGTATTTT.

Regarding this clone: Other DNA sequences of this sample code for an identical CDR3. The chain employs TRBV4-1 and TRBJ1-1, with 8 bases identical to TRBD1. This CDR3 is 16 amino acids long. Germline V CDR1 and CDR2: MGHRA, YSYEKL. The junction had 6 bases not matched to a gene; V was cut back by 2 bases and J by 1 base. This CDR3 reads CASSQSGGGGNTEAFF. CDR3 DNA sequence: TGCGCCAGCAGCCAATCAGGGGGCGGGGGGAACACTGAAGCTTTCTTT.

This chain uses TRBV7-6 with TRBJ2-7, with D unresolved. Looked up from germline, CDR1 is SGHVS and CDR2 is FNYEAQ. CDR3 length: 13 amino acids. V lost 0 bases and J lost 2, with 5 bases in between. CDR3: CASSLAPAYEQYF. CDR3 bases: TGTGCCAGCAGCTTAGCGCCGGCCTACGAGCAGTACTTC.

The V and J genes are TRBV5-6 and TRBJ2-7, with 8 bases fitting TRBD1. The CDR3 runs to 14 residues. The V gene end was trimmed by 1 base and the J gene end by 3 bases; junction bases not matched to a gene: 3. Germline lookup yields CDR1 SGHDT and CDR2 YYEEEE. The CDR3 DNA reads TGTGCCAGCAGCTTGTGGACAGGGAACTACGAGCAGTACTTC. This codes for CASSLWTGNYEQYF.

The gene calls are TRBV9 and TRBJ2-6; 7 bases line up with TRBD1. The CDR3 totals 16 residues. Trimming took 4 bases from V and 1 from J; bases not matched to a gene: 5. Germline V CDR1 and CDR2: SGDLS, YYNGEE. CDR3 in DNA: TGTGCCAGCAGCCCTGGACAGGCGTCTGGGGCCAACGTCCTGACTTTC. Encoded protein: CASSPGQASGANVLTF.

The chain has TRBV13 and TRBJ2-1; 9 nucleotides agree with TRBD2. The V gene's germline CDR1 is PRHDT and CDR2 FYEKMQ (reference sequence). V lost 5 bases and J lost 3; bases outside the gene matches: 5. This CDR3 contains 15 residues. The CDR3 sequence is CASSPGLAIYNEQFF. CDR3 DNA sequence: TGTGCCAGCAGCCCCGGACTAGCGATCTACAATGAGCAGTTCTTC.

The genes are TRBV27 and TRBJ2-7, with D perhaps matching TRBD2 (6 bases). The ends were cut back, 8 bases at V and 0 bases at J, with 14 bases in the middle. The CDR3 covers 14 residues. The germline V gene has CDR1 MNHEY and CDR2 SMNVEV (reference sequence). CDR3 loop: CASLESGSSYEQYF. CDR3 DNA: TGTGCCAGCCTAGAGTCCGGGAGCTCCTACGAGCAGTACTTC.

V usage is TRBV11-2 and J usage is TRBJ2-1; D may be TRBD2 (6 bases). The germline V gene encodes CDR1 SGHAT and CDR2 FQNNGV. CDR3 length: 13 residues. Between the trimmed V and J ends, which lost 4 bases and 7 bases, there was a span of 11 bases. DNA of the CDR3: TGTGCCAGCAGCTGGGGGACTGTTAATGAGCAGTTCTTC. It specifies CASSWGTVNEQFF.

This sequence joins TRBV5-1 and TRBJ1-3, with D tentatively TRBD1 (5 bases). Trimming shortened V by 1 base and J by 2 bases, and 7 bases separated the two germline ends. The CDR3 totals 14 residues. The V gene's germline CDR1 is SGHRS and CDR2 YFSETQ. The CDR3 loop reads CASSLSGPGNTIYF. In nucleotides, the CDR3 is TGCGCCAGCAGCTTGTCAGGGCCTGGAAACACCATATATTTT.

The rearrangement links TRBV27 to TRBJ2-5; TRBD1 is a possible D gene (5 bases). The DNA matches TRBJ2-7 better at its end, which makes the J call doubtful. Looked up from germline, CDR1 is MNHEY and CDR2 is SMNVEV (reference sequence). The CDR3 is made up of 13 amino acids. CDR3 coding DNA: TGTGCCAGCAGTTTGTCAGGGCTTTACGAGCAGTACTTC. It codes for CASSLSGLYEQYF.

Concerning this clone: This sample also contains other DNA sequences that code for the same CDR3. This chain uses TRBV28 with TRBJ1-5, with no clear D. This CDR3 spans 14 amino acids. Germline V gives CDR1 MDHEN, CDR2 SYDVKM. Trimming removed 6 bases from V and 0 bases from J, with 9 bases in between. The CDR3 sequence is CASRTGYSNQPQHF. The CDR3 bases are TGTGCCAGCAGGACGGGATATAGCAATCAGCCCCAGCATTTT. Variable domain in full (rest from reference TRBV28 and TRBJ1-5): DVKVTQSSRYLVKRTGEKVFLECVQDMDHENMFWYRQDPGLGLRLIYFSYDVKMKEKGDIPEGYSVSREKKERFSLILESASTNQTSMYLCASRTGYSNQPQHFGDGTRLSIL.

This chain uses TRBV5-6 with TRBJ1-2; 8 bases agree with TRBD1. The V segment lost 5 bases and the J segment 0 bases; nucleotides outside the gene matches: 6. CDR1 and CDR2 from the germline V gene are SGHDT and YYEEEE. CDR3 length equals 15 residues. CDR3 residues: CASSLTGQANYGYTF. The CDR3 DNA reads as TGTGCCAGCAGTTTAACGGGACAGGCTAACTATGGCTACACCTTC.